Shown below are 5 T cell receptor beta chains from a single sample sequenced in a study of OX40 agonist ivuxolimab in advanced cancers. Sequencing was performed with immunoSEQ multiplex PCR; in TCRdb, only in-frame clones are kept and a portion is missing. The sample contains tens of thousands of clones, about four fifths of which appear only once. The input for sequencing was CD4+ or CD8+ T cells sorted from blood, taken in a trial of the OX40 agonist ivuxolimab. The receptors were gathered from an adult with an advanced solid tumor such as melanoma, head and neck, liver or kidney cancer.

The chain employs TRBV21-1 and TRBJ1-5. TRBV21-1 is a known pseudogene. The CDR3 consists of 17 residues. CDR3 bases: TGTGCCAGCAGCCGGGTTGAACCGCCGGTCCCCAATCAGCCCCAGCATTTT. Its protein is CASSRVEPPVPNQPQHF.

The genes are TRBV7-2 and TRBJ2-1; TRBD2 matches 9 bases. The V segment lost 5 bases and the J segment 2 bases; nucleotides outside the gene matches: 10. The CDR3 sequence is 17 residues long. Germline CDR1 SGHTA, CDR2 FQGNSA. This CDR3 reads CASSPRVLAGTYNEQFF. The CDR3 DNA is TGTGCCAGCAGCCCCAGGGTGCTAGCGGGAACCTACAATGAGCAGTTCTTC. The complete variable domain, with remaining parts taken from reference TRBV7-2 and TRBJ2-1, reads GAGVSQSPSNKVTEKGKDVELRCDPISGHTALYWYRQSLGQGLEFLIYFQGNSAPDKSGLPSDRFSAERTGGSVSTLTIQRTQQEDSAVYLCASSPRVLAGTYNEQFFGPGTRLTVL.

The rearrangement joins TRBV10-3 to TRBJ2-1; 9 bases match TRBD2. Losses at the gene ends were 11 bases for V and 2 bases for J; bases not matched to a gene: 4. From germline, CDR1 is ENHRY and CDR2 SYGVKD. This CDR3 region has 13 residues. The CDR3 loop is CALTSGPYNEQFF. The CDR3 region has the DNA TGTGCCTTGACTAGCGGCCCCTACAATGAGCAGTTCTTC.

V is TRBV10-3 and J is TRBJ1-1, with D unresolved. CDR1 and CDR2 (germline): ENHRY, SYGVKD. The V and J ends lost 8 bases and 1 base respectively, with 14 bases between them. CDR3 size: 14 residues. CDR3 in amino acids: CAIRGQSGNTEAFF. CDR3 coding DNA: TGTGCCATCCGAGGGCAGAGTGGGAACACTGAAGCTTTCTTT.

The chain is built from TRBV7-6 and TRBJ2-6; D tentatively reads TRBD1 or TRBD2 (5 bases each). V was shortened by 8 bases and J by 1 base, with 12 bases between the two germline ends. Germline V gives CDR1 SGHVS, CDR2 FNYEAQ. The CDR3 is 15 amino acids. The CDR3 nucleotides read TGTGCCAGCTCCGGGTGGGGGTCTGGGGCCAACGTCCTGACTTTC. Encoded protein: CASSGWGSGANVLTF. The full variable domain, rest sourced from reference TRBV7-6 and TRBJ2-6, is GAGVSQSPRYKVTKRGQDVALRCDPISGHVSLYWYRQALGQGPEFLTYFNYEAQQDKSGLPNDRFSAERPEGSISTLTIQRTEQRDSAMYRCASSGWGSGANVLTFGAGSRLTVL.